A single TCR beta chain is shown here with its context. The data originate from a study of blood T cell repertoires in COVID-19. Study as a whole: Whether acute or convalescent, the COVID-19 samples came from the United States, Italy and Spain.

TCRdb's copy holds only in-frame clones and misses some; the assay was immunoSEQ multiplex PCR. The sample has more than 20,000 clones; 89% are singletons. V gave up 1 base and J gave up 4 bases; unmatched junction bases: 5. The CDR3 length is 15 residues. CDR1 and CDR2 from the germline V gene are SGHTA and FQGNSA. This rearrangement joins TRBV7-2 to TRBJ2-3, with 7 bases lining up with TRBD2. This sequence originates from a human donor with active COVID-19. The donor label of this sample is uncertain. Sequenced sample: peripheral blood. CDR3 DNA sequence: TGTGCCAGCAGCTTAGGCGGGGCGGGAGCAGATACGCAGTATTTT. It codes for CASSLGGAGADTQYF.